The present T cell receptor (beta chain) was sequenced within a study of T cell responses to AZD1222 COVID-19 vaccine. Findings and caveats of the study: Donors were mostly white British, more females; clonal diversity possibly underestimated. Vaccine-associated CD4 TCRs spanned spike, dominant at 160-218 and 743-854.

As for this clone: Its antigen remains unidentified.

CDR1 and CDR2 (germline): SGHVS, FNYEAQ. This CDR3 has 15 amino acids. The ends lost 5 bases at V and 4 bases at J; junction bases unmatched: 8. Here immunoSEQ multiplex PCR was the method, and the copy in TCRdb shows in-frame clones only, minus some. This sample has about 140,000 clones; approximately 95% occur once, and the top ten carry 6% to 7%. Sequenced material: peripheral blood, taken 28 days after the second AZD1222 dose. V usage is TRBV7-6 and J usage is TRBJ2-7; 10 bases fit TRBD1. This receptor was taken from an adult who received the AZD1222 COVID-19 vaccine. CDR3 sequence: CASSLGDRGLYEQYF. For the CDR3, the DNA is TGTGCCAGCAGCCTCGGGGACAGGGGACTGTACGAGCAGTACTTC.